This entry lists 13 T cell receptor beta chains sequenced from one sample in a study of blood T cell repertoires in COVID-19. Clones were read by immunoSEQ multiplex PCR, and TCRdb kept only the in-frame ones, dropping some. The sample consists of around 140,000 clones, about 80% of them appearing once. The material sequenced was PBMCs or T cells enriched from blood (not recorded which). Source of these receptors: a woman in her forties or fifties who had recovered from COVID-19.

The chain employs TRBV19 and TRBJ1-5; D is unclear. Per the germline V gene, CDR1 is LNHDA and CDR2 is SQIVND (reference sequence). The V and J ends lost 5 bases and 0 bases respectively, with 14 bases between them. The CDR3 totals 16 residues. The CDR3: CASSSPGDYSNQPQHF. The CDR3 DNA sequence: TGTGCCAGTAGTTCCCCGGGAGATTATAGCAATCAGCCCCAGCATTTT. The variable domain in full, with the rest retrieved from reference TRBV19 and TRBJ1-5, is DGGITQSPKYLFRKEGQNVTLSCEQNLNHDAMYWYRQDPGQGLRLIYYSQIVNDFQKGDIAEGYSVSREKKESFPLTVTSAQKNPTAFYLCASSSPGDYSNQPQHFGDGTRLSIL.

This clone turned up a few times. The chain joins TRBV11-3 to TRBJ2-2; 11 nucleotides line up with TRBD1. The V segment lost 2 bases and the J segment 6 bases; nucleotides outside the gene matches: 5. The CDR3 spans 16 residues. Per germline, CDR1 SGHNT and CDR2 YENEEA. The DNA for the CDR3 is TGTGCCAGCAGCTTATGGGACAGGGGGATGGCCGGGGAGCTGTTTTTT. Translation: CASSLWDRGMAGELFF.

The V and J genes are TRBV9 and TRBJ2-1; possibly TRBD2 for D (5 bases). Germline V lookup: CDR1 SGDLS, CDR2 YYNGEE. The V end was cut by 3 bases, the J end by 14 bases, with 21 bases between. The CDR3 length is 14 residues. The CDR3 spells CASSARDEQPGKFF. The CDR3 DNA follows: TGTGCCAGCAGCGCCCGGGATGAGCAACCGGGCAAGTTCTTC.

This rearrangement joins TRBV9 to TRBJ1-4, with D perhaps matching TRBD1 (6 bases). The CDR3 has 16 residues. CDR1 and CDR2 (germline): SGDLS, YYNGEE. Deletions cut 3 bases from V and 8 bases from J, with 20 bases between. In nucleotides, the CDR3 is TGTGCCAGCAGCGGAGAGGGCCCGGCAGGGGACGAAAAACTGTTTTTT. Its translation is CASSGEGPAGDEKLFF.

V is TRBV20-1 and J is TRBJ1-1; no clear D gene. The CDR3 runs to 11 residues. V was shortened by 6 bases and J by 6 bases, with 11 bases between the two germline ends. Germline V gene sequence: CDR1 DFQATT, CDR2 SNEGSKA (reference sequence). This CDR3 is CSASLYAEAFF. DNA for the CDR3: TGCAGTGCGAGCTTATACGCTGAAGCTTTCTTT.

J is TRBJ2-2 and V is TRBV2; D perhaps matches TRBD1 (6 bases). Trimming took off 3 bases at V and 6 bases at J, with 8 bases between the two ends. CDR3 length equals 13 residues. Germline V lookup: CDR1 SNHLY, CDR2 FYNNEI. The CDR3 DNA sequence: TGTGCCAGCAGTGAGCAGGGGTCCGGGGAGCTGTTTTTT. This encodes CASSEQGSGELFF.

This chain connects TRBV5-1 to TRBJ1-5; 7 nucleotides line up with TRBD1. The V segment lost 2 bases and the J segment 7 bases; nucleotides outside the gene matches: 6. The CDR3 extends over 14 amino acids. The V gene's germline CDR1 is SGHRS and CDR2 YFSETQ. CDR3 in DNA: TGCGCCAGCAGCTTACAGGGGTTAGGCCAGCCCCAGCATTTT. This gives the protein CASSLQGLGQPQHF. Full variable domain (missing parts from reference TRBV5-1 and TRBJ1-5): KAGVTQTPRYLIKTRGQQVTLSCSPISGHRSVSWYQQTPGQGLQFLFEYFSETQRNKGNFPGRFSGRQFSNSRSEMNVSTLELGDSALYLCASSLQGLGQPQHFGDGTRLSIL.

Here the CDR3 DNA reads TGTGCCAGCAGTTTAAGGACTAGCAGCCGGGGGGTTGAGCAGTTCTTC. Translated: CASSLRTSSRGVEQFF. The chain joins TRBV27 to TRBJ2-1; 8 nucleotides agree with TRBD2. Germline V gene lookup returns CDR1 MNHEY and CDR2 SMNVEV (reference sequence). V shed 2 bases and J 9 bases; nucleotides not matched to a gene: 12. This CDR3 is built from 16 residues.

The CDR3 coding sequence is TGTGCCAGTATTTCCGGCGCAGGGGGCCGAAGTAATCAGCCCCAGCATTTT. It encodes CASISGAGGRSNQPQHF. The chain is built from TRBV19 and TRBJ1-5, with 8 positions matching TRBD1. The germline V gene encodes CDR1 LNHDA and CDR2 SQIVND (reference sequence). Losses at the gene ends were 7 bases for V and 4 bases for J; bases not matched to a gene: 15. CDR3 length: 17 residues.

This chain links TRBV19 with TRBJ1-3; the D is unclear. Trimming cost V 4 bases and J 9 bases, with 10 bases left between them. The CDR3 consists of 12 residues. CDR1 and CDR2 from the germline V gene are LNHDA and SQIVND (reference sequence). The CDR3 DNA is TGTGCCAGTAGTACCGCGGGTACCACCATATATTTT. It yields the protein CASSTAGTTIYF. The full variable domain, with the rest looked up from reference TRBV19 and TRBJ1-3, is DGGITQSPKYLFRKEGQNVTLSCEQNLNHDAMYWYRQDPGQGLRLIYYSQIVNDFQKGDIAEGYSVSREKKESFPLTVTSAQKNPTAFYLCASSTAGTTIYFGEGSWLTVV.

This clone was seen only once. The chain uses TRBV5-1 and TRBJ2-1; 8 bases match TRBD1. CDR1 is SGHRS and CDR2 is YFSETQ in the germline V gene. Trimming cost V 7 bases and J 9 bases; bases outside gene matches: 6. The CDR3 runs to 12 residues. The CDR3 reads CASGAGGGEQFF. The CDR3 nucleotides are TGCGCCAGCGGTGCAGGGGGCGGTGAGCAGTTCTTC.

The chain joins TRBV10-3 to TRBJ1-2, with 7 bases aligning to TRBD1. This CDR3 is 13 amino acids long. V was pared by 6 bases and J by 6 bases, with 7 bases of the junction left unmatched. Germline CDR1 is ENHRY and CDR2 is SYGVKD. In DNA form, the CDR3 reads TGTGCCATCAGGTCGACAGGGATCGATGGCTACACCTTC. As protein: CAIRSTGIDGYTF.

The CDR3 region has the DNA TGTGCCAGCAGCGGACGGACAGGGGTATATTCACCCCTCCACTTT. It is translated as CASSGRTGVYSPLHF. The chain carries TRBV7-2 and TRBJ1-6; 9 bases agree with TRBD1. V dropped 5 bases and J dropped 8; count of bases not matched to a gene: 7. Looked up from germline, CDR1 is SGHTA and CDR2 is FQGNSA. CDR3 length: 15 amino acids. The variable domain in full, with the rest retrieved from reference TRBV7-2 and TRBJ1-6, is GAGVSQSPSNKVTEKGKDVELRCDPISGHTALYWYRQSLGQGLEFLIYFQGNSAPDKSGLPSDRFSAERTGGSVSTLTIQRTQQEDSAVYLCASSGRTGVYSPLHFGNGTRLTVT.